The rows below give T cell receptor beta chains drawn from one sample of a study of CD8 T cells in ankylosing spondylitis. TCRdb ran MiXCR on the 5' RACE reads and lists one entry per CDR3 protein. The repertoire has roughly 700,000 distinct CDR3 sequences, around 20% of them found once; the top ten carry 19%. The sequencing input was blood, either unsorted or a sorted T cell fraction (not recorded which). Source of these receptors: a male donor with ankylosing spondylitis. Each CDR3 is given with its conserved first and last residue. A D gene is named only where the DNA matches it firmly. Some rows have no size entry. The others give once, few or many, or a class for an expanded clone.

>TRBJ2-7|TRBD1|few|TRBV4-2
CASSQEDSRGPYEQYF
TGTGCCAGCAGCCAAGAGGATTCCAGGGGGCCCTACGAGCAGTACTTC
>TRBJ2-1|.|few|TRBV4-3
CASSQVGGYNEQFF
TGCGCCAGCAGCCAAGTTGGAGGTTACAATGAGCAGTTCTTC
>TRBJ2-1|TRBD2|few|TRBV5-6
CASSLFSWTSEYNEQFF
TGTGCCAGCAGCTTGTTTAGCTGGACTAGCGAATACAATGAGCAGTTCTTC
>TRBJ1-5|.|few|TRBV29-1
CSDQNLGVGNQPQHF
TGCAGCGACCAAAATTTAGGGGTTGGCAATCAGCCCCAGCATTTT
>TRBJ2-7|.|many|TRBV7-2
CASSLVYEQYF
TGCGCCAGCAGCTTGGTCTACGAGCAGTACTTC
>TRBJ2-7|TRBD2|.|TRBV6-2/TRBV6-3
CASSSRTSGIYEQYF
TGTGCCAGCAGTTCGCGGACTAGCGGGATCTACGAGCAGTACTTC
>TRBJ1-2|.|.|TRBV14
CASSQVRERGYTF
TGTGCCAGCAGCCAAGTCAGGGAACGCGGCTACACCTTC
>TRBJ1-5|.|.|TRBV12-5
CASGLERASPQHF
TGTGCTAGTGGTTTGGAAAGGGCCTCTCCCCAGCATTTT
>TRBJ2-1|.|few|TRBV4-3
CASSQDVGEPYNEQFF
TGCGCCAGCAGCCAAGATGTGGGAGAACCCTACAATGAGCAGTTCTTC
>TRBJ2-2|.|few|TRBV10-3
CAISRLDAGELFF
TGTGCCATCAGCAGACTCGACGCCGGGGAGCTGTTTTTT
>TRBJ2-5|.|.|TRBV4-2
CASRSDEETQYF
TGTGCCAGCAGATCGGACGAAGAGACCCAGTACTTC
>TRBJ2-1|.|.|TRBV5-4
CASSLGTIRGNERFF
TGTGCCAGCAGCTTGGGAACCATCAGGGGCAATGAGCGGTTCTTC
>TRBJ2-7|.|.|TRBV3-1
CASSQDSREQYF
TGTGCCAGCAGCCAAGATTCGAGGGAGCAGTACTTC
>TRBJ2-1|.|few|TRBV3-1
CASTTLREQFF
TGTGCCAGCACCACGCTCCGGGAGCAGTTCTTC
>TRBJ1-2|TRBD1|few|TRBV7-9
CASSPSTGIEYYGYTF
TGTGCCAGCAGCCCCTCGACAGGGATTGAGTACTATGGCTACACCTTC
>TRBJ2-7|.|many|TRBV29-1
CSVAQGTYEQYF
TGCAGCGTTGCACAGGGAACCTACGAGCAGTACTTC
>TRBJ2-3|.|few|TRBV5-1
CASSSTPDRGTDTQYF
TGCGCCAGCAGCTCTACCCCGGACAGAGGAACAGATACGCAGTATTTT
>TRBJ2-7|.|many|TRBV12-3/TRBV12-4
CASSKTGPPYEQYF
TGTGCCAGCAGTAAAACAGGGCCCCCCTACGAGCAGTACTTC
>TRBJ2-1|TRBD2|.|TRBV6-4
CASSARFPSGPGNEQFF
TGTGCCAGCAGTGCCCGCTTTCCTAGCGGACCGGGGAATGAGCAGTTCTTC
>TRBJ2-7|TRBD1|.|TRBV28
CASKRTGNYEQYF
TGTGCCAGCAAACGGACAGGGAACTACGAGCAGTACTTC
>TRBJ2-7|.|few|TRBV4-3
CASSQDLAGPLTPYEQYF
TGCGCCAGCAGCCAAGATCTGGCAGGGCCGCTAACACCCTACGAGCAGTACTTC
>TRBJ2-1|.|few|TRBV7-9
CASNLGGGPNNEQFF
TGTGCCAGCAACCTGGGGGGGGGGCCTAACAATGAGCAGTTCTTC
>TRBJ2-5|.|few|TRBV12-3/TRBV12-4
CASSLGVGIRETQYF
TGTGCCAGCAGTTTGGGAGTGGGGATCCGAGAGACCCAGTACTTC
>TRBJ2-5|TRBD1|few|TRBV28
CASSLRTGGVEKTQYF
TGTGCCAGCAGTTTAAGGACAGGGGGTGTAGAGAAGACCCAGTACTTC
>TRBJ1-1|.|few|TRBV20-1
CSARFTSDTEAFF
TGCAGTGCTAGATTCACGTCGGACACTGAAGCTTTCTTT
>TRBJ2-7|TRBD1|many|TRBV20-1
CSARSYDRGVYEQYF
TGCAGTGCGAGATCCTACGACAGGGGTGTCTACGAGCAGTACTTC
>TRBJ2-7|.|few|TRBV19
CASSRGGEIYEQYF
TGTGCCAGTTCCAGGGGAGGGGAGATCTACGAGCAGTACTTC
>TRBJ2-7|TRBD1|few|TRBV5-1
CASSLHGTGLYEQYF
TGCGCCAGCAGCTTACATGGGACAGGGCTCTACGAGCAGTACTTC
>TRBJ2-2|.|few|TRBV5-1
CASSFGGVRTGELFF
TGCGCCAGCAGCTTTGGGGGAGTGCGGACCGGGGAGCTGTTTTTT
>TRBJ2-2|.|.|TRBV10-3
CAISVSRGTGELFF
TGTGCCATCAGTGTTTCCCGGGGCACCGGGGAGCTGTTTTTT
>TRBJ2-7|.|few|TRBV2
CASSPSIPYEQYF
TGTGCCAGCAGTCCTAGTATACCCTACGAGCAGTACTTC
>TRBJ1-2|TRBD1|.|TRBV4-2
CASSPSDRANYGYTF
TGTGCCAGCAGCCCGTCCGACAGGGCTAACTATGGCTACACCTTC
>TRBJ2-6|TRBD1|.|TRBV20-1
CSARGSRGRLGANVLTF
TGCAGTGCTAGAGGATCAAGGGGGCGGTTGGGGGCCAACGTCCTGACTTTC
>TRBJ2-2|.|.|TRBV24-1
CATTANTGELFF
TGTGCCACGACTGCGAACACCGGGGAGCTGTTTTTT
>TRBJ2-5|.|.|TRBV2
CASRGGTGSQETQYF
TGTGCCAGCAGGGGCGGTACAGGGAGTCAAGAGACCCAGTACTTC
>TRBJ2-3|.|many|TRBV4-3
CASSHSLADTQYF
TGCGCCAGCAGCCATTCCCTAGCAGATACGCAGTATTTT
>TRBJ2-3|.|few|TRBV6-1
CASRVEGGGTDTQYF
TGTGCCAGCAGGGTGGAGGGCGGGGGCACAGATACGCAGTATTTT
>TRBJ1-2|TRBD1|many|TRBV20-1
CSAGTEESKDGYTF
TGCAGCGCTGGGACAGAGGAGTCGAAGGATGGCTACACCTTC
>TRBJ2-3|TRBD2|few|TRBV29-1
CSVDAETSGRVDTQYF
TGCAGCGTTGATGCTGAAACTAGCGGGAGGGTGGATACGCAGTATTTT
>TRBJ2-7|TRBD1|.|TRBV7-9
CASNIPDRGPEQYF
TGTGCCAGCAACATCCCGGACAGGGGACCCGAGCAGTACTTC
>TRBJ2-7|TRBD2|.|TRBV9
CASSPRLAGAEEQYF
TGTGCCAGCAGCCCCAGACTAGCGGGAGCGGAAGAGCAGTACTTC
>TRBJ2-1|TRBD1|.|TRBV7-9
CASSPGTGWDEQFF
TGTGCCAGCAGCCCAGGGACAGGGTGGGATGAGCAGTTCTTC
>TRBJ2-3|.|few|TRBV7-9
CASSLGVAQGDTQYF
TGTGCCAGCAGCTTAGGTGTGGCCCAGGGAGATACGCAGTATTTT
>TRBJ1-4|.|few|TRBV12-3/TRBV12-4
CASSLRGRHQEKLFF
TGTGCCAGCAGTTTACGGGGCAGACACCAAGAAAAACTGTTTTTT
>TRBJ2-7|TRBD1|few|TRBV20-1
CSVDRDRDNEQYF
TGCAGTGTCGACCGGGACAGGGACAACGAGCAGTACTTC
>TRBJ2-1|.|.|TRBV4-2
CASSQVSGRPGNEQFF
TGTGCCAGCAGCCAAGTGAGCGGAAGGCCGGGGAATGAGCAGTTCTTC